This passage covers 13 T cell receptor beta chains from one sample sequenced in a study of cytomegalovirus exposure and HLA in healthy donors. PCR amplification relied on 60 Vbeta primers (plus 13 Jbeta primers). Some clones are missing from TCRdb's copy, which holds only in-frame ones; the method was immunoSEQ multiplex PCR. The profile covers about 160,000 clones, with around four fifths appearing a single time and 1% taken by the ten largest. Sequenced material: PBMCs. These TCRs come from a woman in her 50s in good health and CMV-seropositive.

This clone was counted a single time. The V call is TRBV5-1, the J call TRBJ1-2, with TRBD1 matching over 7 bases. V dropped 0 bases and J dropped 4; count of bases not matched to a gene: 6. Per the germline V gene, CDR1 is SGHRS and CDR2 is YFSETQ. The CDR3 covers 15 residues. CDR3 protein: CASSLAGTASYGYTF. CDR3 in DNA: TGCGCCAGCAGCTTGGCCGGGACAGCAAGCTATGGCTACACCTTC.

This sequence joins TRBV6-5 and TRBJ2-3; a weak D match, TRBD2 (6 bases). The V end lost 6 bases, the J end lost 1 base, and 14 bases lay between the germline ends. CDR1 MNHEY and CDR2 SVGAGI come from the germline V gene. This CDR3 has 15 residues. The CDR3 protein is CASRWRAGRTDTQYF. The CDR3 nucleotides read TGTGCCAGCAGATGGAGGGCGGGGCGCACAGATACGCAGTATTTT.

DNA for the CDR3: TGTGCCAGCGGGTCTTTAGCATCCGAGACCCAGTACTTC. Amino acid sequence: CASGSLASETQYF. The gene calls are TRBV6-1 and TRBJ2-5; D is undetermined. The CDR3 has 13 amino acids. Between the trimmed V and J ends, which lost 8 bases and 5 bases, there was a span of 15 bases. Germline CDR1 MNHNS, CDR2 SASEGT.

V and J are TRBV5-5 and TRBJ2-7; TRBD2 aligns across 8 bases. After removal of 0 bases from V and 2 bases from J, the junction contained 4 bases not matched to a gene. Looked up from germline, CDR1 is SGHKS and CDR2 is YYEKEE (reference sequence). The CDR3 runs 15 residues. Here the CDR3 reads CASSLGPGGPYEQYF. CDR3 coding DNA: TGTGCCAGCAGCTTGGGCCCGGGAGGGCCCTACGAGCAGTACTTC.

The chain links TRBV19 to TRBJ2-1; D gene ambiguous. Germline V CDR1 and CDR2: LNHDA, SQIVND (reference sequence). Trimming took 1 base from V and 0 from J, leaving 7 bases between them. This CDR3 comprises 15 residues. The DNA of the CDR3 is TGTGCCAGTAGTATAGGAGATACCTCCTACAATGAGCAGTTCTTC. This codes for CASSIGDTSYNEQFF.

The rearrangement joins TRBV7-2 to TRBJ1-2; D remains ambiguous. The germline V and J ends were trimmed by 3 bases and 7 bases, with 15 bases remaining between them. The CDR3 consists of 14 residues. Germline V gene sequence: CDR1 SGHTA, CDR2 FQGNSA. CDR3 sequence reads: CASSLEPGGGGYTF. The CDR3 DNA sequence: TGTGCCAGCAGCTTGGAGCCAGGTGGAGGTGGCTACACCTTC.

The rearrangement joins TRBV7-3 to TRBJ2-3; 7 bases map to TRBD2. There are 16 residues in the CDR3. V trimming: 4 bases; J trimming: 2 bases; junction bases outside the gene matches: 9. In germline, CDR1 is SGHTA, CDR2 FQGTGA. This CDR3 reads CASSSGGSGDTDTQYF. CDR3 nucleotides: TGTGCCAGCAGCTCGGGAGGTAGCGGAGACACAGATACGCAGTATTTT.

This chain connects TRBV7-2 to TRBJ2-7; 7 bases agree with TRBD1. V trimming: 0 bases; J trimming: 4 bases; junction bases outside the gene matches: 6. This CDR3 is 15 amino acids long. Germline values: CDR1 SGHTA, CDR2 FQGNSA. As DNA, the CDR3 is TGTGCCAGCAGCTTAGCCCCGGGACAGCAGTACGAGCAGTACTTC. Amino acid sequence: CASSLAPGQQYEQYF.

The CDR3 DNA reads as TGTGCCAGCAGCGTAGAACAGGGAGGGTACGAGCAGTACTTC. Protein sequence: CASSVEQGGYEQYF. V is TRBV9 and J is TRBJ2-7; tentative D call: TRBD2 (7 bases). Germline CDR1 is SGDLS and CDR2 is YYNGEE. Trimming took off 0 bases at V and 4 bases at J, with 11 bases between the two ends. The CDR3 is made up of 14 amino acids.

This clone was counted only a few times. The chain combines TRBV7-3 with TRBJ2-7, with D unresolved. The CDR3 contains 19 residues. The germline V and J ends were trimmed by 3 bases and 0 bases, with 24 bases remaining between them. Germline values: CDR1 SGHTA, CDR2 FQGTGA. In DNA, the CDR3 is TGTGCCAGCAGCTTTCTCCCCCTCTCAGCGACGGCGAGCTCCTACGAGCAGTACTTC. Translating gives CASSFLPLSATASSYEQYF.

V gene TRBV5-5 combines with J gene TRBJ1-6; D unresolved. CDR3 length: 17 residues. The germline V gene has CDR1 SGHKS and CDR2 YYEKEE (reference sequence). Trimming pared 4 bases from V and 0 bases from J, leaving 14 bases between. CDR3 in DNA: TGTGCCAGCAGCAACCCAGGCAGCAGCTCCTATAATTCACCCCTCCACTTT. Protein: CASSNPGSSSYNSPLHF.

This CDR3 reads CASSLQGYAYGYTF. CDR3 nucleotide sequence: TGTGCCAGCAGTCTCCAGGGGTATGCCTATGGCTACACCTTC. V and J are TRBV28 and TRBJ1-2; perhaps TRBD1 as D (6 bases). The CDR3 length is 14 residues. V dropped 5 bases and J dropped 4 bases, with 14 bases sitting between them. Germline V lookup: CDR1 MDHEN, CDR2 SYDVKM.

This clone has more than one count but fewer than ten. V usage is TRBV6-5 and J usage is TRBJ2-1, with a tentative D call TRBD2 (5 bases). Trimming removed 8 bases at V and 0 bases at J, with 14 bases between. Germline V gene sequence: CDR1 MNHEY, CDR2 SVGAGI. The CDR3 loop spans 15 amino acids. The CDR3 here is CASGKDGNSYNEQFF. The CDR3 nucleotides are TGTGCCAGCGGCAAAGACGGGAACTCCTACAATGAGCAGTTCTTC.